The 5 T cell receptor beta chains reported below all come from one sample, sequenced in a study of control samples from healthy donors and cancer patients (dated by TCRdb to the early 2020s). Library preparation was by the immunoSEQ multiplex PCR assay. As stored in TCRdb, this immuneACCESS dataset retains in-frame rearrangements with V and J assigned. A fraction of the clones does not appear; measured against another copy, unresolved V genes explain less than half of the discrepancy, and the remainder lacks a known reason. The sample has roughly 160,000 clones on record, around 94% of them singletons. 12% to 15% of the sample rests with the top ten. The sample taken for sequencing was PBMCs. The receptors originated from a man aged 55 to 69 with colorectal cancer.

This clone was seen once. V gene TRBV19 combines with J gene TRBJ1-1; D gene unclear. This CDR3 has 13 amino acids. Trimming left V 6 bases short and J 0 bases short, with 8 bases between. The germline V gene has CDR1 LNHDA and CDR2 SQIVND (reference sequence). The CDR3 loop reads CASRGPMNTEAFF. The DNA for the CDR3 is TGTGCCAGTAGAGGTCCCATGAACACTGAAGCTTTCTTT.

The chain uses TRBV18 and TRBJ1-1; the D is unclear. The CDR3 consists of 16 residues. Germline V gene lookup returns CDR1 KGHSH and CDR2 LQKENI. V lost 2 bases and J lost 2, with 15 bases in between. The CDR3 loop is CASSPGPRTVNTEAFF. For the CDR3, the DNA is TGTGCCAGCTCACCAGGCCCCAGGACGGTAAACACTGAAGCTTTCTTT.

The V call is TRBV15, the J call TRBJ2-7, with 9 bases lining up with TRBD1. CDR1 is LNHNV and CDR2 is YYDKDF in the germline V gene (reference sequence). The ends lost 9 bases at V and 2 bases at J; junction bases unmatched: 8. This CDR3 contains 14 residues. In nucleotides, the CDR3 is TGTGCCACTCAAACCAACAGGGGGCCCTACGAGCAGTACTTC. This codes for CATQTNRGPYEQYF.

This CDR3 is CASSDRTGPNTEAFF. Here the CDR3 DNA reads TGCGCCAGCAGCGACCGGACAGGGCCGAACACTGAAGCTTTCTTT. The gene calls are TRBV5-1 and TRBJ1-1, with TRBD1 matching over 8 bases. Germline lookup yields CDR1 SGHRS and CDR2 YFSETQ. V trimming: 4 bases; J trimming: 1 base; junction bases outside the gene matches: 6. The CDR3 length is 15 residues.

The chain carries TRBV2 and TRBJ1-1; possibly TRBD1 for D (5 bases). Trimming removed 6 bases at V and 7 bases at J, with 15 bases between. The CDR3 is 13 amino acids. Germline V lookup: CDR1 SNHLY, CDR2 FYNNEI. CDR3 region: CASRTRGKGEAFF. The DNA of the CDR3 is TGTGCCAGCAGGACAAGGGGCAAGGGTGAAGCTTTCTTT. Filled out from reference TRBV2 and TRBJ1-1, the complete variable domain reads EPEVTQTPSHQVTQMGQEVILRCVPISNHLYFYWYRQILGQKVEFLVSFYNNEISEKSEIFDDQFSVERPDGSNFTLKIRSTKLEDSAMYFCASRTRGKGEAFFGQGTRLTVV.